These 9 T cell receptor beta chains were sequenced from one sample in a study of cytomegalovirus exposure and HLA in healthy donors. PCR employed 60 Vbeta and 13 Jbeta primers. Profiling relied on immunoSEQ multiplex PCR, and the TCRdb table lists in-frame clones only, not all of them. The sample shows 86,000 or so clones, around 79% of them seen only once. The sequenced sample was PBMCs. These receptors were collected from a woman in her thirties or forties in good health and CMV-seropositive.

This clone was detected a few times. J is TRBJ2-7 and V is TRBV7-9, with 10 bases identical to TRBD2. The CDR3 covers 16 residues. CDR1 is SEHNR, CDR2 FQNEAQ, per germline (reference sequence). V gave up 4 bases and J gave up 2 bases; unmatched junction bases: 8. DNA for the CDR3: TGTGCCAGCAGCTATCACACTAGCGGGGACACCTACGAGCAGTACTTC. The encoded protein is CASSYHTSGDTYEQYF. The whole variable domain, filled in from reference TRBV7-9 and TRBJ2-7, reads DTGVSQNPRHKITKRGQNVTFRCDPISEHNRLYWYRQTLGQGPEFLTYFQNEAQLEKSRLLSDRFSAERPKGSFSTLEIQRTEQGDSAMYLCASSYHTSGDTYEQYFGPGTRLTVT.

The chain uses TRBV5-1 and TRBJ1-1; possible D gene TRBD1, 6 bases. The CDR3 sequence is 15 residues long. The germline V and J ends were trimmed by 4 bases and 5 bases, with 18 bases remaining between them. CDR1 is SGHRS and CDR2 is YFSETQ in the germline V gene. The CDR3 coding sequence is TGCGCCAGCAGCCGAACACAGGGAAAGGGGACTGAAGCTTTCTTT. This encodes CASSRTQGKGTEAFF.

This sequence joins TRBV7-9 and TRBJ1-3; 7 nucleotides line up with TRBD1. There are 14 residues in the CDR3. CDR1 and CDR2 (germline): SEHNR, FQNEAQ (reference sequence). The trim removed 3 bases at V and 2 bases at J, leaving 1 base unmatched. The CDR3 coding sequence is TGTGCCAGCAGCTTGACAGGGACTGGAAACACCATATATTTT. Protein: CASSLTGTGNTIYF.

This clone occurred once. The V gene is TRBV28, the J gene TRBJ2-1; 10 bases are a match to TRBD2. Germline V gene lookup returns CDR1 MDHEN and CDR2 SYDVKM. V dropped 4 bases and J dropped 7; count of bases not matched to a gene: 13. The CDR3 totals 17 residues. CDR3 sequence (DNA): TGTGCCAGCAGTTCTGGACTAGCGGTCCTCTTATCTAATGAGCAGTTCTTC. Protein product: CASSSGLAVLLSNEQFF.

This clone was seen only a few times. V usage is TRBV5-4 and J usage is TRBJ2-3; the D is unclear. The germline CDR1 and CDR2 sequences are SGHNT and YYREEE (reference sequence). Trimming removed 5 bases at V and 3 bases at J, with 13 bases between. The CDR3 length is 14 residues. CDR3 nucleotides: TGTGCCAGCAGTTCTCTAGACGCGACAGATACGCAGTATTTT. Translation: CASSSLDATDTQYF.

V and J are TRBV9 and TRBJ1-2; 7 nucleotides align to TRBD1. The germline V gene encodes CDR1 SGDLS and CDR2 YYNGEE. This CDR3 is built from 16 residues. The V segment lost 3 bases and the J segment 4 bases; nucleotides outside the gene matches: 12. This CDR3 is CASSGGTAIPGYGYTF. The CDR3, as DNA: TGTGCCAGCAGCGGCGGGACAGCGATACCTGGCTATGGCTACACCTTC.

The chain joins TRBV9 to TRBJ2-1, with 16 bases aligning to TRBD2. The CDR3 totals 16 residues. In germline, CDR1 is SGDLS, CDR2 YYNGEE. V lost 3 bases, J lost 9 bases, and 6 bases stayed unmatched. CDR3 amino acids: CASSETGTSGRAEQFF. The CDR3 region has the DNA TGTGCCAGCAGCGAAACCGGGACTAGCGGGAGGGCTGAGCAGTTCTTC.

The count of this clone is one. The CDR3 DNA reads TGTGCCAGCAGCGACGGACAGGGAGTTCCCTACGAGCAGTACTTC. Its translation: CASSDGQGVPYEQYF. J is TRBJ2-7 and V is TRBV7-2, with TRBD1 matching over 8 bases. This CDR3 contains 15 residues. Germline V lookup: CDR1 SGHTA, CDR2 FQGNSA. Losses at the gene ends were 5 bases for V and 2 bases for J; bases not matched to a gene: 8.

The chain is built from TRBV7-9 and TRBJ1-1; D not resolved. The CDR3 has 15 amino acids. V was trimmed by 5 bases and J by 6 bases, leaving 19 bases between them. Germline values: CDR1 SEHNR, CDR2 FQNEAQ (reference sequence). DNA of the CDR3: TGTGCCAGCAGCCAAGGCGGTTTTGCGGAGCCTGAAGCTTTCTTT. It is translated as CASSQGGFAEPEAFF.